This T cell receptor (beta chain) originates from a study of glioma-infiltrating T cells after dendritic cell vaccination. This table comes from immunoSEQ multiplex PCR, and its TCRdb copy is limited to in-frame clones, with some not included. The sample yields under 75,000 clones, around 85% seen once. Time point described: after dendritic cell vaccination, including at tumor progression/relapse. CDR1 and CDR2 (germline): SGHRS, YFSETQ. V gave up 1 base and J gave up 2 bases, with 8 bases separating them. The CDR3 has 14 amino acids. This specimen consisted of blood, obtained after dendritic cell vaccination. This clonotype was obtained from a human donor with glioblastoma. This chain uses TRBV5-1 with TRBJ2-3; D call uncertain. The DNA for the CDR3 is TGCGCCAGCAGCTTGTTATTCCCCACAGATACGCAGTATTTT. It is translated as CASSLLFPTDTQYF.